This TCR beta chain appears in the sequencing data of a study of T cell repertoires in urothelial bladder cancer (dated by TCRdb to about 2019). With regard to the full study: Of the roughly twelve resected lesions, three were clinical stage cT0, three were cTa, three were cT1 and three were cT2 or greater. The study compared clonality of the TCR repertoire in bladder tumors against clonality in benign bladder inflammation. About a dozen patients with bladder lesions undergoing transurethral resection were identified prospectively. About a dozen resected bladder lesions, made up of urothelial carcinoma (UC+) and benign (UC-) specimens, were studied.

Concerning this clone: Its antigen is currently not known. The record has no base qualities; no much larger clone is one base away.

Points the paper makes about the study in general: The median percentage of tumor infiltrating lymphocytes was about 1.9% in carcinoma specimens and about 13% in benign specimens. A single T-cell clone reached up to about 17% of infiltrating lymphocytes in carcinoma specimens, compared with less than 2.5% in benign specimens. Urothelial carcinoma specimens contained fewer T cells than benign specimens, with a median of approximately 5,000 versus 26,000.

Counted from cysteine to phenylalanine, this CDR3 has 15 amino acids. The CDR3 DNA has 45 bases and is translated from base 1. The junction shows trimming of 1 base on V and 3 bases on J, and the gene matches do not reach 4 bases of it. CDR1 and CDR2 (SGHNT, YENEEA) derive from the germline V gene. The immunoSEQ assay was used to sequence the CDR3 region of the TCR beta chain. Processing in the source paper ran as follows. T-cell fraction, clonal dominance and maximum TCR clone frequency were calculated for each specimen. Not all clones reach the TCRdb copy of this immuneACCESS table, which keeps in-frame sequences only. Checked studies attribute under half of the gap to unresolved V genes and leave the rest unexplained. The V and J calls and the clone size are those of that table, but D and trimming were determined from the DNA. Present in this sample are around 11,000 clones, roughly 72% of which were seen just once. Jointly, the top ten make up 6.5% to 8.5% of the sample.

Specimens classed as benign (UC-) were resected bladder lesions that contained no urothelial carcinoma. Specimens of bladder lesions were obtained during transurethral resection and kept at -80C. From bladder specimens obtained at transurethral resection, DNA was extracted. Sequenced input: tumor-infiltrating cells from bladder cancer. The rearranged segments are TRBV11-3 and TRBJ2-7, with TRBD1 matching 9 junction bases. This sequence was found in a human donor with a benign inflammatory bladder lesion. CDR3 loop: CASSLGGTGLYEQYF. The nucleotides are TGTGCCAGCAGCTTAGGGGGGACAGGGCTCTACGAGCAGTACTTC. Supplemented by the reference TRBV11-3 and TRBJ2-7 proteins around the CDR3, the complete variable domain is EAGVVQSPRYKIIEKKQPVAFWCNPISGHNTLYWYLQNLGQGPELLIRYENEEAVDDSQLPKDRFSAERLKGVDSTLKIQPAELGDSAVYLCASSLGGTGLYEQYFGPGTRLTVT.